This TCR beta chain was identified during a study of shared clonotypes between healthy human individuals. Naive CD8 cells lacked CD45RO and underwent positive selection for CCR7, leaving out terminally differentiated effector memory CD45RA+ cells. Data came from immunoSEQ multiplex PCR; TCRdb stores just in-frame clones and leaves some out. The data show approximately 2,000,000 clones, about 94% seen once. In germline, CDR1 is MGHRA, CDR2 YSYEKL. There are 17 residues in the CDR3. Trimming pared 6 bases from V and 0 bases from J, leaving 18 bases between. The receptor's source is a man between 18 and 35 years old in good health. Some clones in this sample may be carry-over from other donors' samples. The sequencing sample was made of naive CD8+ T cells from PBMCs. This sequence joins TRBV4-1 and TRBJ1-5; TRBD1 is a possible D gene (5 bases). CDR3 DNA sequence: TGCGCCAGCAGGGAACCTGGGACCCCCTATAGCAATCAGCCCCAGCATTTT. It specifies CASREPGTPYSNQPQHF.